This T cell receptor (beta chain) was found in a study of T cell repertoires in cytomegalovirus infection. One entry per CDR3 protein, called by TCRdb with MiXCR from the reads. Among 560,000 or so distinct CDR3 sequences listed, about 15% were seen once. V lost 6 bases and J lost 10; bases outside the gene matches: 7. This CDR3 has 14 amino acids. Germline V lookup: CDR1 LNHDA, CDR2 SQIVND (reference sequence). The TCR was taken from a human donor in good health (CMV status not recorded). Some clones in this sample may be carry-over from other donors' samples. Sequenced input: CD8+ T cells from PBMCs. The chain couples TRBV19 to TRBJ2-1; 12 nucleotides match TRBD2. The CDR3 coding sequence is TGTGCCAGTAGCCCTAGCGGGGGGGCGTTCGAGCAGTTCTTC. Its protein product is CASSPSGGAFEQFF.